This T cell receptor beta chain is from a study of blood T cells in healthy people across ages. This clonotype appeared a few times. The antigen is not known. PCR was performed a second time for roughly 7 to 11 cycles using a sample-barcoded 5' primer and a J-beta primer mix. Every cDNA was tagged by a template-switch adaptor with 12 random nucleotides. TCRdb re-called the 5' RACE reads with MiXCR, one entry per CDR3 protein. Among 900,000 to 950,000 distinct CDR3 sequences listed, almost 30% were seen once. Per germline, CDR1 SGHTA and CDR2 FQGNSA. CDR3 size: 14 residues. V dropped 6 bases and J dropped 4; count of bases not matched to a gene: 8. Study-wide findings and caveats: Considered underestimates were the diversity estimates obtained from one million T cells.

These data were also filed under a second study, of T cells of mothers and their children. That investigation notes: Per 15 ul, 1.5 ug of RNA was used, with all extracted RNA going into cDNA synthesis.

Source material: blood. The sequence derives from a woman aged 40 to 55 in good health. The chain employs TRBV7-2 and TRBJ1-2, with 7 bases identical to TRBD1. This chain's CDR3 is CASSTSRDSYGYTF. The CDR3 DNA follows: TGTGCCAGCAGTACCTCCCGGGACAGCTATGGCTACACCTTC.